Each of the 19 T cell receptor beta chains below was sequenced from the same sample in a study of blood T cells in healthy people across ages. A sample-barcoded 5' primer and a J-beta primer mix were used in a second PCR of roughly 7 to 12 cycles. Each CDR3 protein is one row after TCRdb ran MiXCR on the 5' RACE reads. The data contain roughly 1.7 million distinct CDR3 sequences, around 36% of them singletons. Sequencing used blood. The receptors were sampled from a woman between 25 and 40 years old in good health.

As for this clonotype: A much larger clone lies a single base off, so this may be a read error. The chain has TRBV5-1 and TRBJ2-7; 8 nucleotides align to TRBD2. The germline V gene encodes CDR1 SGHRS and CDR2 YFSETQ. Trimming cost V 3 bases and J 3 bases; bases outside gene matches: 5. This CDR3 has 14 amino acids. The DNA for the CDR3 is TGCGCCAGCAGCTGGATTAGCGGGAACTACGAGCAGTACTTC. Its translation is CASSWISGNYEQYF.

The DNA for the CDR3 is TGTGCCAGCAGTGCAGACAGGGGACGCACAGATACGCAGTATTTT. This sequence encodes CASSADRGRTDTQYF. The chain couples TRBV6-1 to TRBJ2-3, with 8 bases lining up with TRBD1. With 4 bases clipped from V and 1 base from J, the junction kept 4 bases outside the gene matches. This CDR3 has 15 residues. Germline lookup yields CDR1 MNHNS and CDR2 SASEGT.

The rearrangement links TRBV4-2 to TRBJ2-2, with TRBD2 identical over 10 bases. V was pared by 0 bases and J by 5 bases, with 9 bases of the junction left unmatched. This CDR3 is 18 amino acids long. Germline-derived CDR1 and CDR2 are LGHNA and YNFKEQ. The CDR3 loop reads CASSQEPSGGEGTGELFF. CDR3 coding DNA: TGTGCCAGCAGCCAAGAACCTAGCGGGGGAGAAGGGACCGGGGAGCTGTTTTTT.

This clonotype was seen a few times. This could be a read error, since a much larger clone is one nucleotide away. This chain links TRBV27 with TRBJ2-6; no firm D call. The ends were cut back, 7 bases at V and 0 bases at J, with 16 bases in the middle. The CDR3 spans 17 residues. The germline V gene encodes CDR1 MNHEY and CDR2 SMNVEV (reference sequence). Written as DNA, the CDR3 is TGTGCCAGCAACCCTCCGGGTCCAAACTCTGGGGCCAACGTCCTGACTTTC. It translates to CASNPPGPNSGANVLTF.

This clonotype turned up a few times. The V and J genes are TRBV20-1 and TRBJ2-3, with D perhaps matching TRBD2 (6 bases). The CDR3 runs 14 residues. Germline V gene data show CDR1 as DFQATT and CDR2 as SNEGSKA (reference sequence). The V end was cut by 4 bases, the J end by 1 base, with 12 bases between. The CDR3 spells CSANQPGGTDTQYF. Written as DNA, the CDR3 is TGCAGTGCTAACCAGCCGGGAGGCACAGATACGCAGTATTTT.

This clonotype has only a few counts. Here the CDR3 reads CARRTSGGDSSYNEQFF. CDR3 DNA sequence: TGTGCCCGACGGACTAGCGGGGGGGATAGCTCCTACAATGAGCAGTTCTTC. The chain recombines TRBV25-1 with TRBJ2-1, with TRBD2 matching over 15 bases. Germline CDR1 is MGHDK and CDR2 is SYGVNS. CDR3 length equals 17 residues. The trim removed 11 bases at V and 0 bases at J, leaving 8 bases unmatched.

This rearrangement joins TRBV5-1 to TRBJ2-5; the D gene could be TRBD1 or TRBD2 (6 bases each). The V end lost 6 bases, the J end lost 1 base, and 19 bases lay between the germline ends. The CDR3 is 16 amino acids. From germline, CDR1 is SGHRS and CDR2 YFSETQ. The CDR3 bases are TGCGCCAGCACCGGGGGCGGGGTCACCATCCAAGAGACCCAGTACTTC. This gives the protein CASTGGGVTIQETQYF.

The V gene is TRBV15, the J gene TRBJ2-1; perhaps TRBD2 as D (6 bases). The CDR3 runs to 14 residues. V dropped 1 base and J dropped 2 bases, with 6 bases sitting between them. Germline values: CDR1 LNHNV, CDR2 YYDKDF (reference sequence). DNA of the CDR3: TGTGCCACCAGCAGAGGACTAGCCTACAATGAGCAGTTCTTC. Translated, it gives CATSRGLAYNEQFF.

As for this clonotype: The junction departs from germline at one end; a sequencing error may be responsible. The genes are TRBV7-8 and TRBJ2-1, with 10 positions matching TRBD2. Germline V gives CDR1 SGHVS, CDR2 FQNEAQ. This CDR3 comprises 15 residues. DNA of the CDR3: TGTGCCAGCAACTTAAGAGGACTAGCGGACAATGAGCAGTTCTTC. Translation: CASNLRGLADNEQFF. Variable domain in full (rest from reference TRBV7-8 and TRBJ2-1): GAGVSQSPRYKVAKRGQDVALRCDPISGHVSLFWYQQALGQGPEFLTYFQNEAQLDKSGLPSDRFFAERPEGSVSTLKIQRTQQEDSAVYLCASNLRGLADNEQFFGPGTRLTVL.

About this clonotype: At one end the junction does not follow the germline gene, possibly because of a read error. The chain combines TRBV10-2 with TRBJ1-1; D possibly corresponds to TRBD1 (5 bases). This CDR3 contains 11 residues. Germline values: CDR1 WSHSY, CDR2 SAAADI. CDR3 DNA: TGCGTCAGCACCGACAGTAACGGGGCTTTCTTT. Residues: CVSTDSNGAFF.

This clonotype was recorded a few times. The gene calls are TRBV5-1 and TRBJ2-3; TRBD2 might be the D (5 bases). Trimming stripped 3 bases from V and 2 bases from J, with 13 bases between. The length of the CDR3 is 15 residues. Germline assignment: CDR1 SGHRS and CDR2 YFSETQ. CDR3 bases: TGCGCCAGCAGCTCACCCGGGGATGTCACAGATACGCAGTATTTT. Its protein is CASSSPGDVTDTQYF. Looking up the rest from reference TRBV5-1 and TRBJ2-3 gives the full variable domain: KAGVTQTPRYLIKTRGQQVTLSCSPISGHRSVSWYQQTPGQGLQFLFEYFSETQRNKGNFPGRFSGRQFSNSRSEMNVSTLELGDSALYLCASSSPGDVTDTQYFGPGTRLTVL.

CDR3 amino acids: CASSQVGVSGANVLTF. DNA for the CDR3: TGTGCCAGCAGCCAAGTTGGGGTATCTGGGGCCAACGTCCTGACTTTC. The chain has TRBV3-1 and TRBJ2-6; D call uncertain. The CDR3 length is 16 residues. Between the trimmed V and J ends, which lost 1 base and 1 base, there was a span of 8 bases. Germline CDR1 LGHDT, CDR2 YNNKEL (reference sequence).

This clonotype was observed a handful of times. CDR3 amino acids: CSARPPVAQETQYF. The DNA of the CDR3 is TGCAGTGCTAGGCCTCCGGTGGCCCAAGAGACCCAGTACTTC. The V and J genes are TRBV20-1 and TRBJ2-5, with unresolved D. CDR1 is DFQATT, CDR2 SNEGSKA, per germline (reference sequence). This CDR3 region has 14 residues. V lost 3 bases and J lost 1, with 12 bases in between.

This clonotype was seen a few times. The V and J genes are TRBV4-1 and TRBJ1-2; 8 positions match TRBD1. CDR1 is MGHRA, CDR2 YSYEKL, per germline. J gave up 2 bases and V 1 base, and 3 bases lay outside the gene matches. This CDR3 is built from 15 residues. The CDR3 nucleotides read TGCGCCAGCAGCCAAGCCAGGGGGCTGAACTATGGCTACACCTTC. Amino acid sequence: CASSQARGLNYGYTF.

The chain uses TRBV28 and TRBJ1-5; TRBD1 matches at 7 bases. The CDR3 covers 17 residues. V lost 8 bases, J lost 0 bases, and 13 bases stayed unmatched. The germline CDR1 and CDR2 sequences are MDHEN and SYDVKM. The CDR3 coding sequence is TGTGCCAGCCAAGCCCCCGGACAGGTATATAGCAATCAGCCCCAGCATTTT. This encodes CASQAPGQVYSNQPQHF.

In the case of this clonotype: The junction and the germline gene differ at one end; a read error may be behind it. CDR3 sequence reads: CAGSERDRGVGTEAFF. The CDR3, as DNA: TGTGCCGGCAGCGAACGGGACAGGGGAGTGGGCACTGAAGCTTTCTTT. The J gene is TRBJ1-1, the V gene TRBV9; 10 bases fit TRBD1. Germline loops: CDR1 SGDLS, CDR2 YYNGEE. The CDR3 length is 16 residues.

In its sample, this clonotype was seen a few times. The rearrangement joins TRBV7-2 to TRBJ2-5; tentatively, D is TRBD2 (5 bases). The CDR3 is 14 residues long. The germline V gene has CDR1 SGHTA and CDR2 FQGNSA. V was pared by 1 base and J by 3 bases, with 9 bases between. This CDR3 reads CASSLVMGEETQYF. The CDR3 DNA reads as TGTGCCAGCAGCTTAGTAATGGGAGAAGAGACCCAGTACTTC.

This chain joins TRBV10-3 and TRBJ2-7, with 7 bases fitting TRBD1. V lost 10 bases, J lost 3 bases, and 15 bases stayed unmatched. The CDR3 spans 15 residues. CDR1 is ENHRY and CDR2 is SYGVKD in the germline V gene. The CDR3, as DNA: TGTGCCACCCAGGAGAGTACAGGGGTGAACTACGAGCAGTACTTC. It is translated as CATQESTGVNYEQYF.

The chain employs TRBV5-1 and TRBJ2-3; 11 bases map to TRBD2. The CDR3 spans 16 residues. Germline CDR1 SGHRS, CDR2 YFSETQ. The V and J ends lost 6 bases and 5 bases, in that order; junction bases with no gene match: 11. The CDR3 DNA follows: TGCGCCAGCACCCGATTACTAGCGGGAGAGGAAGATACGCAGTATTTT. Translated: CASTRLLAGEEDTQYF.